One T cell receptor beta chain is described in this entry. This sample is drawn from a study of blood T cell repertoires in COVID-19. In the study overall: Whether acute or convalescent, the COVID-19 samples came from the United States, Italy and Spain. Sources were T cells, B-cell-depleted T cells, or PBMCs; the material itself was cDNA or gDNA.

As originally analysed: From reference gene primer amplification, estimates of nucleated cell counts were derived. Assay: immunoSEQ multiplex PCR; the TCRdb copy retains only in-frame clones and omits some. For V, J and clone size, that table is used; D and trimming come from the DNA. In the table there are over 250,000 clones, 80% to 90% of which are singletons. Source material: peripheral blood. This TCR was sampled from a woman in her 70s with acute or convalescent COVID-19.

The CDR3 here is CSVKPNNEQFF. In DNA, the CDR3 is TGCAGTGTCAAGCCGAACAATGAGCAGTTCTTC. The chain couples TRBV20-1 to TRBJ2-1; D is undetermined. CDR1 and CDR2 from the germline V gene are DFQATT and SNEGSKA (reference sequence). The CDR3 is 11 residues long. With 7 bases removed from V and 5 bases from J, the gap between germline ends came to 9 bases.